This passage covers 17 T cell receptor beta chains from one sample sequenced in a study of quantifying T cell responses using KT2 cells. About the study: cDNA was made from DNase-treated RNA using alpha and beta constant primers.

Each cDNA got a UMI-containing oligo ligated at its 3' end. An equimolar mix of RC1.1 and RC1.2 primed the beta chain across TRBC1 and TRBC2. TCRdb independently ran MiXCR on the UMI-ligation and nested PCR reads; one entry per CDR3 protein. This repertoire shows tens of thousands of distinct CDR3 sequences, 9% to 15% found once; its top ten account for about 9.4%. Sequencing was done on a sample of PBMCs spiked with cells of the T cell clone KT2. These receptors were taken from a human donor.

The genes are TRBV18 and TRBJ2-3; 10 nucleotides align to TRBD1. The CDR3 is 16 amino acids. V dropped 3 bases and J dropped 1; count of bases not matched to a gene: 4. Germline values: CDR1 KGHSH, CDR2 LQKENI. CDR3: CASSPLGTGGTDTQYF. The CDR3 DNA is TGTGCCAGCTCACCCCTCGGGACAGGGGGCACAGATACGCAGTATTTT. The whole variable domain, remainder taken from reference TRBV18 and TRBJ2-3, is NAGVMQNPRHLVRRRGQEARLRCSPMKGHSHVYWYRQLPEEGLKFMVYLQKENIIDESGMPKERFSAEFPKEGPSILRIQQVVRGDSAAYFCASSPLGTGGTDTQYFGPGTRLTVL.

This clonotype was found a few times. The rearrangement joins TRBV4-1 to TRBJ2-7; no definite D call. The CDR3 runs to 15 residues. Trimming removed 0 bases at V and 3 bases at J, with 12 bases between. Germline V gene lookup returns CDR1 MGHRA and CDR2 YSYEKL. CDR3 residues: CASSQDALGNYEQYF. The CDR3 coding sequence is TGCGCCAGCAGCCAAGATGCCCTAGGCAACTACGAGCAGTACTTC.

A few counts support this clonotype. V and J are TRBV19 and TRBJ2-7, with 7 nucleotides matching TRBD1. Trimming at V came to 7 bases and at J to 3 bases, leaving 12 bases not matched to a gene. The CDR3 is 15 amino acids. Looked up from germline, CDR1 is LNHDA and CDR2 is SQIVND (reference sequence). CDR3 sequence: CASTPTTDRYYEQYF. CDR3 bases: TGTGCCAGTACCCCCACTACGGACAGGTACTACGAGCAGTACTTC.

The table lists this clonotype with a few counts. V and J are TRBV18 and TRBJ2-3; D remains unclear. The CDR3 is made up of 13 amino acids. The germline V and J ends were trimmed by 3 bases and 4 bases, with 8 bases remaining between them. The germline V gene encodes CDR1 KGHSH and CDR2 LQKENI. The CDR3 DNA follows: TGTGCCAGCTCACCCGTAGGGTCAGATACGCAGTATTTT. It yields the protein CASSPVGSDTQYF.

This clonotype occurred many times. The chain recombines TRBV6-1 with TRBJ2-1; the match to TRBD2 covers 7 bases. The CDR3 is 16 residues long. The ends lost 1 base at V and 1 base at J; junction bases unmatched: 4. Germline values: CDR1 MNHNS, CDR2 SASEGT. DNA for the CDR3: TGTGCCAGCAGTGAAGGTTCGGGGGGTTCCTACAATGAGCAGTTCTTC. Its translation is CASSEGSGGSYNEQFF.

In this sample, this clonotype turned up many times. The V call is TRBV20-1, the J call TRBJ1-6, with D tentatively TRBD1 (5 bases). There are 16 residues in the CDR3. The germline V gene encodes CDR1 DFQATT and CDR2 SNEGSKA (reference sequence). Trimming shortened V by 6 bases and J by 0 bases, and 15 bases separated the two germline ends. The DNA of the CDR3 is TGCAGTGCGCGGGACTCTCCGACCTCCTATAATTCACCCCTCCACTTT. Its protein product is CSARDSPTSYNSPLHF.

In this sample, this clonotype turned up a few times. The J gene is TRBJ2-4, the V gene TRBV5-6; either TRBD1 or TRBD2 may supply D (5 bases each). Germline loops: CDR1 SGHDT, CDR2 YYEEEE. The CDR3 totals 13 residues. V was shortened by 4 bases and J by 8 bases, with 13 bases between the two germline ends. In DNA, the CDR3 is TGTGCCAGCAGCCCAGCGGACACAGACATTCAGTACTTC. The encoded protein is CASSPADTDIQYF. The full variable domain, in which reference TRBV5-6 and TRBJ2-4 provide the parts outside the CDR3, is DAGVTQSPTHLIKTRGQQVTLRCSPKSGHDTVSWYQQALGQGPQFIFQYYEEEERQRGNFPDRFSGHQFPNYSSELNVNALLLGDSALYLCASSPADTDIQYFGAGTRLSVL.

This clonotype has more than one count but fewer than ten. V is TRBV2 and J is TRBJ2-7; D gene unclear. Trimming stripped 2 bases from V and 5 bases from J, with 10 bases between. The CDR3 spans 13 residues. Germline-derived CDR1 and CDR2 are SNHLY and FYNNEI. CDR3 sequence (DNA): TGTGCCAGCAGTGAATCATCCAACAACGAGCAGTACTTC. It encodes CASSESSNNEQYF.

The rearrangement links TRBV6-4 to TRBJ2-3, with unresolved D. The V gene's germline CDR1 is MRHNA and CDR2 SNTAGT. CDR3 size: 14 residues. Trimming stripped 4 bases from V and 2 bases from J, with 10 bases between. The CDR3 DNA follows: TGTGCCAGCAGTGTTGGCGGATACACAGATACGCAGTATTTT. This gives the protein CASSVGGYTDTQYF.

This clonotype turned up a few times. The rearrangement joins TRBV11-2 to TRBJ2-1; D is uncertain. Germline V gives CDR1 SGHAT, CDR2 FQNNGV. The length of the CDR3 is 12 residues. The V and J ends lost 0 bases and 10 bases respectively, with 7 bases between them. The CDR3 is CASSLDFGEQFF. The CDR3 nucleotides read TGTGCCAGCAGCTTAGACTTCGGCGAGCAGTTCTTC.

This clonotype has just a few counts. The chain is built from TRBV6-5 and TRBJ2-2; TRBD1 aligns across 7 bases. The CDR3 is 13 residues long. Trimming at V came to 6 bases and at J to 5 bases, leaving 3 bases not matched to a gene. CDR1 is MNHEY, CDR2 SVGAGI, per germline. The CDR3 coding sequence is TGTGCCAGCAGCCTACAGGGGACCGGGGAGCTGTTTTTT. Encoded protein: CASSLQGTGELFF.

The table lists this clonotype with many counts. This chain joins TRBV20-1 and TRBJ1-5; D is possibly TRBD1 (6 bases). The V and J ends lost 1 base and 6 bases respectively, with 13 bases between them. The CDR3 has 14 residues. CDR1 is DFQATT, CDR2 SNEGSKA, per germline (reference sequence). DNA of the CDR3: TGCAGTGCTAGAGCCGGGGGCGGAGGTCAGCCCCAGCATTTT. Translating it yields CSARAGGGGQPQHF.

The chain couples TRBV4-1 to TRBJ2-7, with a possible D match to TRBD2 (5 bases). The CDR3 spans 16 residues. V was cut by 2 bases and J by 3 bases, with 17 bases left in between. Germline values: CDR1 MGHRA, CDR2 YSYEKL. The CDR3 spells CASSQLATDRGYEQYF. The DNA of the CDR3 is TGCGCCAGCAGCCAACTTGCGACGGACCGGGGCTACGAGCAGTACTTC.

The chain combines TRBV5-4 with TRBJ2-3, with a tentative D call TRBD1 (5 bases). The V end was cut by 0 bases, the J end by 1 base, with 6 bases between. This CDR3 is built from 14 residues. The germline V gene has CDR1 SGHNT and CDR2 YYREEE (reference sequence). The CDR3 DNA is TGTGCCAGCAGCTTGGGACAGCGCACAGATACGCAGTATTTT. Its translation is CASSLGQRTDTQYF.

V usage is TRBV12-3 or TRBV12-4 and J usage is TRBJ1-5, with D possibly TRBD1 on 6 matching bases. The CDR3 covers 18 residues. Trimming removed 1 base from V and 0 bases from J, with 16 bases in between. The CDR3 sequence is CASSLGLGGRFSNQPQHF. CDR3 nucleotides: TGTGCCAGCAGTTTAGGACTTGGGGGGCGATTTAGCAATCAGCCCCAGCATTTT.

This clonotype was recorded many times. The chain is built from TRBV7-2 and TRBJ1-2; 8 nucleotides agree with TRBD1. CDR1 and CDR2 (germline): SGHTA, FQGNSA. With 5 bases clipped from V and 4 bases from J, the junction kept 6 bases outside the gene matches. The CDR3 has 14 amino acids. The CDR3 spells CASSTYQGAYGYTF. CDR3 coding DNA: TGTGCCAGCAGCACCTACCAGGGGGCCTATGGCTACACCTTC.

This clonotype has only a few counts. V gene TRBV10-3 combines with J gene TRBJ1-1; tentative D call: TRBD1 (6 bases). V lost 0 bases, J lost 7 bases, and 18 bases lay in between. The length of the CDR3 is 16 residues. Germline CDR1 ENHRY, CDR2 SYGVKD. Written as DNA, the CDR3 is TGTGCCATCAGTGAGTCAACAGGGCTAGAGTACGGTGAAGCTTTCTTT. Translated, it gives CAISESTGLEYGEAFF.